This record concerns one TCR beta chain sequence. The entry originates in a study of T-cell memory formation after mild COVID-19. UMIs and sample barcodes were carried by the TCR alpha and TCR beta cDNA libraries that 5'RACE produced using constant-segment primers. TCRdb passed the 5' RACE reads through MiXCR, listing each CDR3 protein once. The sample lists fewer than 450,000 distinct CDR3 sequences, 20% to 25% occurring once. The CDR3 totals 14 residues. V dropped 3 bases and J dropped 3 bases, with 12 bases sitting between them. Germline CDR1 SGHRS, CDR2 YFSETQ. The receptor was derived from an adult woman who had mild COVID-19 (a few samples of this study predate the infection). Cell type and time point are not known. J is TRBJ1-1 and V is TRBV5-1; possible D gene TRBD1, 6 bases. The sequenced sample consisted of PBMCs or a T cell subset sorted from them (not recorded which). This chain's CDR3 is CASSSRGMDTEAFF. The CDR3 DNA reads as TGCGCCAGCAGCTCCAGGGGAATGGACACTGAAGCTTTCTTT.